Each of the 26 T cell receptor beta chains below was sequenced from the same sample in a study of T cells after yellow fever vaccination. TCRdb processed the 5' RACE reads anew with MiXCR; each CDR3 protein has one entry. The sample records some 550,000 distinct CDR3 sequences, roughly 19% being singletons. This specimen consisted of PBMCs, obtained 15 days after the yellow fever booster vaccination. The receptor source for this set is a man aged 30-40 years who received the YFV17D yellow fever vaccine.

This clonotype was counted between two and nine times. The J gene is TRBJ2-5, the V gene TRBV2, with 7 nucleotides matching TRBD1. Per the germline V gene, CDR1 is SNHLY and CDR2 is FYNNEI. V lost 5 bases and J lost 1; bases outside the gene matches: 4. The CDR3 extends over 14 amino acids. For the CDR3, the DNA is TGTGCCAGCAGTCCAGACAGGGCCCAAGAGACCCAGTACTTC. This codes for CASSPDRAQETQYF.

The chain combines TRBV18 with TRBJ2-3; 10 bases map to TRBD2. V trimming: 3 bases; J trimming: 5 bases; junction bases outside the gene matches: 8. CDR3 length: 16 residues. Germline CDR1 reads KGHSH; CDR2 reads LQKENI. In nucleotides, the CDR3 is TGTGCCAGCTCACCGAAGCGGGAGGGAGTTGGAGATACGCAGTATTTT. It is translated as CASSPKREGVGDTQYF.

The genes are TRBV5-8 and TRBJ2-7, with TRBD1 as a possible D gene (5 bases). Per germline, CDR1 SGHTS and CDR2 YDEGEE. Trimming took off 2 bases at V and 7 bases at J, with 16 bases between the two ends. The length of the CDR3 is 14 residues. The CDR3 DNA is TGTGCCAGCAGCTTATCAGGGTTCGATAGGGAGCAGTACTTC. It translates to CASSLSGFDREQYF.

This chain uses TRBV5-4 with TRBJ2-7, with D possibly being TRBD2 (5 bases). Trimming pared 1 base from V and 6 bases from J, leaving 14 bases between. Germline V CDR1 and CDR2: SGHNT, YYREEE (reference sequence). This CDR3 is 14 amino acids long. The CDR3 here is CASSLKGEEGEQYF. The CDR3 nucleotides read TGTGCCAGCAGCTTGAAGGGTGAAGAGGGCGAGCAGTACTTC.

This clonotype was observed a few times. The V and J genes are TRBV7-2 and TRBJ2-1, with 9 bases lining up with TRBD2. Germline V gene lookup returns CDR1 SGHTA and CDR2 FQGNSA. The CDR3 sequence is 16 residues long. The J segment lost 6 bases and the V segment lost 5 bases, leaving 11 bases of the junction unmatched. The CDR3 nucleotides are TGTGCCAGCAGCAAACATAGCGGGAGAATGGCCAATGAGCAGTTCTTC. It translates to CASSKHSGRMANEQFF.

This clonotype came up many times. The chain uses TRBV3-1 and TRBJ2-5, with 8 bases that match TRBD2. This CDR3 region has 17 residues. CDR1 is LGHDT, CDR2 YNNKEL, per germline (reference sequence). Trimming cost V 4 bases and J 2 bases; bases outside gene matches: 12. The DNA of the CDR3 is TGTGCCAGCAGCCCATGGACTAGCCGGAGGGGGCAAGAGACCCAGTACTTC. Translating gives CASSPWTSRRGQETQYF.

This chain links TRBV5-1 with TRBJ2-2; 7 bases map to TRBD1. The length of the CDR3 is 14 residues. From germline, CDR1 is SGHRS and CDR2 YFSETQ. Germline trimming cut 6 bases from V and 5 bases from J; bases unmatched to any gene: 7. CDR3 sequence reads: CASTRQGKTGELFF. The DNA of the CDR3 is TGCGCCAGCACCAGACAGGGAAAGACCGGGGAGCTGTTTTTT. Looking up the rest from reference TRBV5-1 and TRBJ2-2 gives the full variable domain: KAGVTQTPRYLIKTRGQQVTLSCSPISGHRSVSWYQQTPGQGLQFLFEYFSETQRNKGNFPGRFSGRQFSNSRSEMNVSTLELGDSALYLCASTRQGKTGELFFGEGSRLTVL.

The chain couples TRBV12-3 or TRBV12-4 to TRBJ1-4; the D is unclear. The length of the CDR3 is 13 residues. V lost 6 bases and J lost 7, with 12 bases in between. The CDR3 DNA follows: TGTGCCAGCAGACCTACAGAGGCTGAAAAACTGTTTTTT. Translating it yields CASRPTEAEKLFF.

J is TRBJ1-1 and V is TRBV18, with D uncertain. This CDR3 region has 13 residues. Germline CDR1 KGHSH, CDR2 LQKENI. The V and J ends lost 0 bases and 5 bases respectively, with 7 bases between them. For the CDR3, the DNA is TGTGCCAGCTCACCACCAGTAGGGACTGAAGCTTTCTTT. It translates to CASSPPVGTEAFF.

This clonotype turned up a few times. The rearrangement uses TRBV20-1 and TRBJ1-5; D gene ambiguous. The CDR3 runs to 15 residues. Trimming took 3 bases from V and 0 from J, leaving 12 bases between them. Germline assignment: CDR1 DFQATT and CDR2 SNEGSKA (reference sequence). The CDR3 loop is CSASKAKGSNQPQHF. CDR3 in DNA: TGCAGTGCTAGTAAGGCCAAGGGTAGCAATCAGCCCCAGCATTTT.

This clonotype was counted only a few times. The V and J genes are TRBV29-1 and TRBJ2-1, with 8 bases identical to TRBD2. Germline V gene lookup returns CDR1 SQVTM and CDR2 ANQGSEA. V trimming: 4 bases; J trimming: 2 bases; junction bases outside the gene matches: 4. The CDR3 extends over 14 amino acids. This chain's CDR3 is CSVGLSGAYNEQFF. As DNA, the CDR3 is TGCAGCGTTGGGCTTAGCGGGGCCTACAATGAGCAGTTCTTC.

The CDR3 sequence: CASSFSLDRQETQYF. The CDR3 DNA follows: TGTGCCAGCAGCTTTTCGTTGGACAGGCAAGAGACCCAGTACTTC. The chain has TRBV7-9 and TRBJ2-5; 7 bases map to TRBD1. Germline V gives CDR1 SEHNR, CDR2 FQNEAQ (reference sequence). The CDR3 covers 15 residues. V lost 3 bases and J lost 2; bases outside the gene matches: 6.

The chain combines TRBV20-1 with TRBJ2-3; D call uncertain. CDR3 size: 14 residues. Germline V lookup: CDR1 DFQATT, CDR2 SNEGSKA (reference sequence). V was trimmed by 5 bases and J by 6 bases, leaving 18 bases between them. CDR3 residues: CSAPTTLSPDTQYF. CDR3 nucleotide sequence: TGCAGTGCTCCTACTACGTTAAGTCCTGATACGCAGTATTTT.

This clonotype was found a few times. This rearrangement joins TRBV30 to TRBJ2-5, with 11 bases identical to TRBD1. CDR1 is GTSNPN and CDR2 is SVGIG in the germline V gene (reference sequence). The V and J ends lost 0 bases and 5 bases, in that order; junction bases with no gene match: 2. The CDR3 runs to 14 residues. CDR3: CAWSVGTGGETQYF. The CDR3 bases are TGTGCCTGGAGTGTAGGGACAGGGGGGGAGACCCAGTACTTC.

This chain connects TRBV7-8 to TRBJ2-1; TRBD1 might be the D (6 bases). The CDR3 totals 12 residues. V lost 4 bases and J 10 bases, leaving 11 bases between the germline ends. Germline V gene sequence: CDR1 SGHVS, CDR2 FQNEAQ. The CDR3 region has the DNA TGTGCCAGCAGCTCGTCAGGGGTCGAGCAGTTCTTC. Its protein is CASSSSGVEQFF.

J is TRBJ1-1 and V is TRBV12-3 or TRBV12-4; 7 bases are a match to TRBD1. J gave up 1 base and V 7 bases, and 9 bases lay outside the gene matches. This CDR3 is built from 15 residues. CDR3 sequence reads: CASKIRGRANTEAFF. The CDR3 DNA sequence: TGTGCCAGCAAGATCAGGGGGAGGGCGAACACTGAAGCTTTCTTT.

The rearrangement joins TRBV6-1 to TRBJ2-1; the D is unclear. Between the trimmed V and J ends, which lost 5 bases and 8 bases, there was a span of 13 bases. The germline gives CDR1 MNHNS, CDR2 SASEGT. CDR3 length: 13 residues. The CDR3 DNA sequence: TGTGCCAGCAGTCCCCTAGGTAGGGATGAGCAGTTCTTC. Protein product: CASSPLGRDEQFF.

The table lists this clonotype with a few counts. CDR3 DNA sequence: TGTGCCAGCAGCTTTGGCAGCCATAATTCACCCCTCCACTTT. Its translation is CASSFGSHNSPLHF. The chain couples TRBV7-6 to TRBJ1-6; D is unresolved. The CDR3 is 14 amino acids. The germline V and J ends were trimmed by 3 bases and 5 bases, with 8 bases remaining between them. Germline V gene sequence: CDR1 SGHVS, CDR2 FNYEAQ.

This clonotype has only a few counts. The CDR3 region is CASSFWQGNPDTQYF. As DNA, the CDR3 is TGTGCCAGCAGTTTTTGGCAGGGGAACCCAGATACGCAGTATTTT. The chain combines TRBV12-3 or TRBV12-4 with TRBJ2-3; possible D gene TRBD1, 6 bases. V lost 3 bases and J lost 4, with 14 bases in between. This CDR3 region has 15 residues.

This clonotype appeared a few times. This sequence joins TRBV5-1 and TRBJ2-3, with 11 bases lining up with TRBD1. V gave up 4 bases and J gave up 5 bases; unmatched junction bases: 3. CDR3 size: 14 residues. Germline CDR1 is SGHRS and CDR2 is YFSETQ. The CDR3: CASSRGQGEDTQYF. The CDR3, as DNA: TGCGCCAGCAGCCGGGGACAGGGGGAAGATACGCAGTATTTT.

The gene calls are TRBV12-3 or TRBV12-4 and TRBJ2-3, with D tentatively TRBD2 (7 bases). V was pared by 6 bases and J by 4 bases, with 20 bases between. The CDR3 has 16 amino acids. For the CDR3, the DNA is TGTGCCAGCAGCCCCGAGGGGGAGGGCCGTCCAGATACGCAGTATTTT. Translating gives CASSPEGEGRPDTQYF.

This chain connects TRBV7-9 to TRBJ2-5; D perhaps matches TRBD2 (5 bases). V lost 3 bases and J lost 5, with 16 bases in between. The CDR3 spans 15 residues. The germline CDR1 and CDR2 sequences are SEHNR and FQNEAQ (reference sequence). In DNA, the CDR3 is TGTGCCAGCAGCTTTGACCTTCAGGAGGAGGAGACCCAGTACTTC. Translated, it gives CASSFDLQEEETQYF.

This clonotype was observed a few times. J is TRBJ2-3 and V is TRBV6-1; D might be TRBD2 (6 bases). Trimming cost V 7 bases and J 3 bases, with 14 bases left between them. The length of the CDR3 is 14 residues. Per the germline V gene, CDR1 is MNHNS and CDR2 is SASEGT. CDR3 residues: CASILGRGTDTQYF. The CDR3 DNA reads as TGTGCCAGCATCCTCGGGAGAGGGACAGATACGCAGTATTTT.

The chain employs TRBV28 and TRBJ2-1; 12 bases are a match to TRBD2. After removal of 6 bases from V and 2 bases from J, the junction contained 2 bases not matched to a gene. The CDR3 spans 15 residues. Germline lookup yields CDR1 MDHEN and CDR2 SYDVKM. The DNA of the CDR3 is TGTGCCAGCAGGCTAGCGGGGGGGGCCTACAATGAGCAGTTCTTC. It translates to CASRLAGGAYNEQFF.

The chain recombines TRBV5-4 with TRBJ2-1; TRBD2 matches 8 bases. The CDR3 sequence is 15 residues long. V shed 0 bases and J 4 bases; nucleotides not matched to a gene: 3. Germline V lookup: CDR1 SGHNT, CDR2 YYREEE (reference sequence). The CDR3 coding sequence is TGTGCCAGCAGCTTGGAACTAGCGGAATACAATGAGCAGTTCTTC. Translated: CASSLELAEYNEQFF.

The chain employs TRBV5-5 and TRBJ2-2; TRBD2 matches at 13 bases. Germline V CDR1 and CDR2: SGHKS, YYEKEE (reference sequence). The junction had 13 bases not matched to a gene; V was cut back by 6 bases and J by 5 bases. The CDR3 consists of 18 residues. The CDR3 is CASNLRGLAGIYTGELFF. CDR3 coding DNA: TGTGCCAGCAATCTGAGGGGACTAGCGGGAATTTATACCGGGGAGCTGTTTTTT. Full variable domain (rest looked up from reference TRBV5-5 and TRBJ2-2): DAGVTQSPTHLIKTRGQQVTLRCSPISGHKSVSWYQQVLGQGPQFIFQYYEKEERGRGNFPDRFSARQFPNYSSELNVNALLLGDSALYLCASNLRGLAGIYTGELFFGEGSRLTVL.